One sample yielded the 21 T cell receptor beta chains listed below, sequenced in a study of spatial heterogeneity in lung cancer. TCRdb itself ran the 5' RACE reads through MiXCR, one entry per CDR3 protein. The sample consists of approximately 40,000 distinct CDR3 sequences, around 7% of them appearing once. Described time point: sample taken at primary tumor resection. Here the sequenced sample was PBMCs, taken at surgery. Source of these receptors: a male donor with early-stage non-small cell lung cancer.

This clonotype was detected many times. V is TRBV18 and J is TRBJ2-1, with 9 nucleotides matching TRBD2. There are 16 residues in the CDR3. Germline V gene data show CDR1 as KGHSH and CDR2 as LQKENI. Germline trimming cut 0 bases from V and 6 bases from J; bases unmatched to any gene: 6. The CDR3 DNA is TGTGCCAGCTCACCACCGAGAAGCGGGGGGTTCAATGAGCAGTTCTTC. It is translated as CASSPPRSGGFNEQFF. Drawing the rest from reference TRBV18 and TRBJ2-1, the complete variable domain is NAGVMQNPRHLVRRRGQEARLRCSPMKGHSHVYWYRQLPEEGLKFMVYLQKENIIDESGMPKERFSAEFPKEGPSILRIQQVVRGDSAAYFCASSPPRSGGFNEQFFGPGTRLTVL.

This clonotype was observed a few times. The chain recombines TRBV30 with TRBJ2-1, with a possible D match to TRBD1 (5 bases). This CDR3 has 11 residues. CDR1 is GTSNPN, CDR2 SVGIG, per germline (reference sequence). V was shortened by 5 bases and J by 9 bases, with 11 bases between the two germline ends. The chain's CDR3 is CAWVGQVEQFF. The DNA of the CDR3 is TGTGCCTGGGTCGGACAAGTTGAGCAGTTCTTC. The full variable domain, rest sourced from reference TRBV30 and TRBJ2-1, is SQTIHQWPATLVQPVGSPLSLECTVEGTSNPNLYWYRQAAGRGLQLLFYSVGIGQISSEVPQNLSASRPQDRQFILSSKKLLLSDSGFYLCAWVGQVEQFFGPGTRLTVL.

This clonotype was found a few times. The chain combines TRBV19 with TRBJ1-6; TRBD1 might be the D (5 bases). CDR1 and CDR2 (germline): LNHDA, SQIVND (reference sequence). Trimming stripped 7 bases from V and 6 bases from J, with 16 bases between. This CDR3 is 15 amino acids long. Written as DNA, the CDR3 is TGTGCCAGTACCATTAACCAGGGTGGTAATTCACCCCTCCACTTT. Translation gives CASTINQGGNSPLHF.

The sample holds many counts of this clonotype. The J gene is TRBJ2-5, the V gene TRBV6-2 or TRBV6-3, with D possibly matching TRBD2 (5 bases). V was clipped by 2 bases and J by 0 bases, with 13 bases between them. From germline, CDR1 is MNHEY and CDR2 SVGEGT. The CDR3 contains 16 residues. This CDR3 reads CASSYSSARNQETQYF. CDR3 nucleotides: TGTGCCAGCAGTTACAGTAGCGCCCGGAACCAAGAGACCCAGTACTTC.

This clonotype has a handful of counts. Here the CDR3 DNA reads TGTGCCAGCAGCCAAGAGGGGACAGGCCAAGAGACCCAGTACTTC. Protein sequence: CASSQEGTGQETQYF. The rearrangement links TRBV4-2 to TRBJ2-5; 8 positions agree with TRBD1. This CDR3 is 15 amino acids long. Trimming removed 0 bases from V and 1 base from J; junction bases left unmatched: 1. Germline CDR1 LGHNA, CDR2 YNFKEQ.

CDR3 region: CASSQGTYEQYF. As DNA, the CDR3 is TGTGCCAGCAGCCAAGGAACGTACGAGCAGTACTTC. The J gene is TRBJ2-7, the V gene TRBV13; D gene unclear. The CDR3 totals 12 residues. Germline CDR1 is PRHDT and CDR2 is FYEKMQ (reference sequence). V lost 5 bases and J lost 4, with 9 bases in between.

This clonotype was seen a few times. The chain couples TRBV28 to TRBJ1-1; TRBD1 matches 7 bases. V dropped 5 bases and J dropped 8; count of bases not matched to a gene: 8. The CDR3 totals 13 residues. Germline V CDR1 and CDR2: MDHEN, SYDVKM. CDR3 sequence reads: CASSPQGGDEAFF. As DNA, the CDR3 is TGTGCCAGCAGTCCCCAGGGGGGGGACGAAGCTTTCTTT.

Ten or more counts support this clonotype. The chain joins TRBV30 to TRBJ2-3, with 8 nucleotides matching TRBD2. Germline loops: CDR1 GTSNPN, CDR2 SVGIG (reference sequence). The trim removed 2 bases at V and 2 bases at J, leaving 3 bases unmatched. The CDR3 is made up of 14 amino acids. This CDR3 is CAWSYSGVTDTQYF. The CDR3 coding sequence is TGTGCCTGGAGTTATAGCGGGGTCACAGATACGCAGTATTTT.

V is TRBV6-6 and J is TRBJ1-2; the match to TRBD1 covers 8 bases. The V segment lost 5 bases and the J segment 8 bases; nucleotides outside the gene matches: 1. Germline CDR1 is MNHNY and CDR2 is SVGAGI (reference sequence). This CDR3 region has 11 residues. The CDR3 DNA reads as TGTGCCAGCAGTCCAGGGGGCGGCTACACCTTC. Amino acid sequence: CASSPGGGYTF.

This clonotype was seen at least ten times. The V and J genes are TRBV6-2 or TRBV6-3 and TRBJ2-3, with no clear D. The CDR3 runs to 14 residues. V was pared by 2 bases and J by 1 base, with 7 bases between. From germline, CDR1 is MNHEY and CDR2 SVGEGT. The CDR3 reads CASSYGGGTDTQYF. The DNA of the CDR3 is TGTGCCAGCAGTTACGGCGGTGGCACAGATACGCAGTATTTT.

The sample holds many counts of this clonotype. This chain joins TRBV27 and TRBJ1-2, with TRBD1 matching 9 bases. The J segment lost 2 bases and the V segment lost 4 bases, leaving 11 bases of the junction unmatched. Germline CDR1 MNHEY, CDR2 SMNVEV (reference sequence). CDR3 length: 17 residues. CDR3 region: CASSSGTGSPINYGYTF. The CDR3 nucleotides are TGTGCCAGCAGTTCCGGGACAGGGAGCCCCATCAACTATGGCTACACCTTC.

This clonotype has a handful of counts. This rearrangement joins TRBV27 to TRBJ1-5, with a possible D match to TRBD1 (5 bases). This CDR3 is built from 14 residues. Between the trimmed V and J ends, which lost 5 bases and 6 bases, there was a span of 14 bases. The germline gives CDR1 MNHEY, CDR2 SMNVEV (reference sequence). The CDR3 sequence is CASSPGRPGQPQHF. CDR3 DNA sequence: TGTGCCAGCAGTCCGGGACGGCCGGGTCAGCCCCAGCATTTT.

V is TRBV7-2 and J is TRBJ1-1; tentative D call: TRBD1 (6 bases). The V gene lost 3 bases and the J gene lost 5 bases, with 19 bases spanning the gap. The CDR3 has 16 residues. Germline CDR1 reads SGHTA; CDR2 reads FQGNSA. The CDR3 sequence: CASSFGRTGWRTEAFF. CDR3 bases: TGTGCCAGCAGCTTCGGACGAACAGGGTGGCGGACTGAAGCTTTCTTT.

In this sample, this clonotype turned up many times. The gene calls are TRBV14 and TRBJ1-1, with 8 nucleotides matching TRBD1. The CDR3 loop spans 15 amino acids. V lost 6 bases and J lost 0; bases outside the gene matches: 6. CDR1 is SGHDN and CDR2 is FVKESK in the germline V gene. CDR3 nucleotide sequence: TGTGCCAGCAGAAGTGGACAGGGATTGAACACTGAAGCTTTCTTT. Its protein is CASRSGQGLNTEAFF.

This clonotype was detected many times. This sequence joins TRBV10-3 and TRBJ1-5; D gene uncertain. This CDR3 is built from 17 residues. Trimming took off 2 bases at V and 2 bases at J, with 16 bases between the two ends. Per germline, CDR1 ENHRY and CDR2 SYGVKD. This chain's CDR3 is CAISEPSSERGNQPQHF. The CDR3 DNA reads TGTGCCATCAGTGAGCCCTCGAGTGAAAGAGGCAATCAGCCCCAGCATTTT.

Only a few counts were recorded for this clonotype. The V and J genes are TRBV7-8 and TRBJ1-4; D uncertain. The CDR3 length is 16 residues. Germline V gene lookup returns CDR1 SGHVS and CDR2 FQNEAQ. V dropped 3 bases and J dropped 8 bases, with 19 bases sitting between them. This CDR3 reads CASSFRFMAGREKLFF. Here the CDR3 DNA reads TGTGCCAGCAGCTTTCGGTTCATGGCAGGAAGGGAAAAACTGTTTTTT.

This clonotype was picked up many times. The rearrangement links TRBV6-2 or TRBV6-3 to TRBJ2-1; D ambiguous. V was cut by 2 bases and J by 3 bases, with 8 bases left in between. From germline, CDR1 is MNHEY and CDR2 SVGEGT. This CDR3 region has 14 residues. The CDR3 sequence is CASSYLENYNEQFF. In DNA, the CDR3 is TGTGCCAGCAGTTACCTAGAGAACTACAATGAGCAGTTCTTC.

This clonotype was counted only a few times. The V gene is TRBV27, the J gene TRBJ1-1, with a possible D match to TRBD1 (5 bases). V lost 0 bases, J lost 1 base, and 12 bases lay in between. In germline, CDR1 is MNHEY, CDR2 SMNVEV (reference sequence). The CDR3 runs 16 residues. CDR3 amino acids: CASSLSEGVTNTEAFF. CDR3 coding DNA: TGTGCCAGCAGTTTATCCGAAGGGGTTACGAACACTGAAGCTTTCTTT.

Ten or more counts support this clonotype. The rearrangement joins TRBV29-1 to TRBJ2-1; TRBD1 matches 11 bases. V trimming: 3 bases; J trimming: 7 bases; junction bases outside the gene matches: 11. The CDR3 consists of 16 residues. Germline values: CDR1 SQVTM, CDR2 ANQGSEA. CDR3 sequence reads: CSVDQGQGEIRNEQFF. The CDR3 DNA is TGCAGCGTTGACCAGGGACAGGGGGAGATTCGGAATGAGCAGTTCTTC.

Of note for this clonotype: A much larger clone is a single base away; this may be a read error. The chain has TRBV20-1 and TRBJ2-1; 8 positions match TRBD2. CDR3 length: 14 residues. CDR1 DFQATT and CDR2 SNEGSKA come from the germline V gene (reference sequence). CDR3 amino acids: CSAPGLASYNEEFF. CDR3 coding DNA: TGCAGTGCTCCTGGACTAGCCTCCTACAATGAGGAGTTCTTC.

This clonotype occurred many times. The chain couples TRBV16 to TRBJ1-5, with D hard to call. V was clipped by 0 bases and J by 3 bases, with 12 bases between them. Per germline, CDR1 KGHSY and CDR2 FQNENV. The CDR3 sequence is 16 residues long. The CDR3: CASSQSLPRTNQPQHF. The CDR3 DNA sequence: TGTGCCAGCAGCCAATCCCTCCCCAGGACCAATCAGCCCCAGCATTTT.